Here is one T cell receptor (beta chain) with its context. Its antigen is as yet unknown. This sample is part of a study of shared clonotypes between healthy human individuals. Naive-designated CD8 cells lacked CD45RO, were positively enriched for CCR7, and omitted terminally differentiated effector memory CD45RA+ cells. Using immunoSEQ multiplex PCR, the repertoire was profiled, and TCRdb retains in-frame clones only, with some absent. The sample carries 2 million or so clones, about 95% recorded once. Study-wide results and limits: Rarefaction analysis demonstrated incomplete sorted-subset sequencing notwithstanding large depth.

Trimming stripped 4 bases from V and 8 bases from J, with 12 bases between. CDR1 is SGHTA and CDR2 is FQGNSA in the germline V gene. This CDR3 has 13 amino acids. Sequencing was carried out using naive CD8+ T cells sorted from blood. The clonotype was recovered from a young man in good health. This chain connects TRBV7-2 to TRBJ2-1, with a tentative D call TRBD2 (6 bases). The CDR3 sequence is CASSSMRGDEQFF. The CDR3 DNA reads TGTGCCAGCAGCTCGATGCGGGGTGATGAGCAGTTCTTC.